This passage covers 6 T cell receptor beta chains from one sample sequenced in a study of shared clonotypes between healthy human individuals. Naive CD8 isolation took CD45RO-negative cells positively selected for CCR7 and excluded terminally differentiated effector memory CD45RA+ cells. The protocol was immunoSEQ multiplex PCR, while the TCRdb copy is restricted to in-frame clones and leaves out a portion. The sample lists 600,000 or so clones, 95% to 98% occurring once. Sample: naive CD8+ T cells sorted from blood. Source of these receptors: a man in his thirties or forties in good health.

The V call is TRBV19, the J call TRBJ2-7; D is possibly TRBD2 (7 bases). The V gene's germline CDR1 is LNHDA and CDR2 SQIVND (reference sequence). V was pared by 10 bases and J by 3 bases, with 19 bases between. The CDR3 is 14 amino acids. The CDR3 DNA follows: TGTGCCACCCACTCCGGGGGGCCGGTCTACGAGCAGTACTTC. It yields the protein CATHSGGPVYEQYF.

This chain joins TRBV27 and TRBJ2-5, with 8 bases that match TRBD1. CDR3 length: 15 residues. The germline gives CDR1 MNHEY, CDR2 SMNVEV (reference sequence). Germline trimming cut 4 bases from V and 3 bases from J; bases unmatched to any gene: 7. CDR3 region: CASSYGVQGEETQYF. The CDR3 DNA reads as TGTGCCAGCAGTTATGGCGTACAGGGGGAAGAGACCCAGTACTTC.

The rearrangement uses TRBV6-5 and TRBJ1-5; D is ambiguous. Trimming left V 7 bases short and J 0 bases short, with 13 bases between. The CDR3 contains 15 residues. Germline V CDR1 and CDR2: MNHEY, SVGAGI. DNA of the CDR3: TGTGCCAGCATTCCTGGTGTATTTAGCAATCAGCCCCAGCATTTT. As protein: CASIPGVFSNQPQHF.

V and J are TRBV7-8 and TRBJ1-1; a possible D gene is TRBD1 (5 bases). Trimming took off 1 base at V and 0 bases at J, with 12 bases between the two ends. CDR1 and CDR2 from the germline V gene are SGHVS and FQNEAQ. CDR3 length: 16 amino acids. In nucleotides, the CDR3 is TGTGCCAGCAGCTTAGATAGGGGCGTCATGAACACTGAAGCTTTCTTT. Protein: CASSLDRGVMNTEAFF. The full variable domain, completed using reference TRBV7-8 and TRBJ1-1, is GAGVSQSPRYKVAKRGQDVALRCDPISGHVSLFWYQQALGQGPEFLTYFQNEAQLDKSGLPSDRFFAERPEGSVSTLKIQRTQQEDSAVYLCASSLDRGVMNTEAFFGQGTRLTVV.

V is TRBV18 and J is TRBJ2-7; the match to TRBD1 covers 9 bases. The V gene end was trimmed by 2 bases and the J gene end by 2 bases; junction bases not matched to a gene: 4. Per the germline V gene, CDR1 is KGHSH and CDR2 is LQKENI. This CDR3 has 15 amino acids. CDR3 coding DNA: TGTGCCAGCTCACCAGGGGACAGGGTCACCTACGAGCAGTACTTC. It encodes CASSPGDRVTYEQYF.

The chain joins TRBV7-9 to TRBJ2-7, with a tentative D call TRBD2 (5 bases). This CDR3 contains 16 residues. Trimming removed 2 bases at V and 2 bases at J, with 16 bases between. Germline loops: CDR1 SEHNR, CDR2 FQNEAQ (reference sequence). The CDR3 DNA reads TGTGCCAGCAGCTTAATTAAGGCGGGCGGACCCTACGAGCAGTACTTC. Its translation is CASSLIKAGGPYEQYF.